This T cell receptor beta chain stems from a study of shared clonotypes between healthy human individuals. The wider study: There were three CD4 naive, three CD4 memory, two CD8 naive and one CD8 memory plates per donor. Study-wide results and limits: A generally larger estimated richness was seen in naive subsets than in memory subsets.

As for this clone: Its antigen is unknown.

CD45RO-negative cells were positively selected for CCR7, leaving out terminally differentiated effector memory CD45RA+ cells. In the original analysis: ImmunoSEQ gave junction-only sequences without quality scores, so filtering differed. Sequencing used immunoSEQ multiplex PCR; TCRdb keeps in-frame clones, though not all of them. For V, J and clone size, that table is used; D and trimming come from the DNA. The top ten hold under 0.3% of the sample, which has 700,000 to 950,000 clones, 90% to 97% seen once. Source material: naive CD8+ T cells sorted from blood. This clonotype was sampled from a man in his thirties or forties in good health.

The CDR3 loop is CASSLASPYNEQFF. CDR3 DNA sequence: TGTGCCAGCAGCCTTGCCTCCCCCTACAATGAGCAGTTCTTC. The chain recombines TRBV6-5 with TRBJ2-1; D gene uncertain. Between the trimmed V and J ends, which lost 6 bases and 2 bases, there was a span of 11 bases. Looked up from germline, CDR1 is MNHEY and CDR2 is SVGAGI. CDR3 length: 14 amino acids.